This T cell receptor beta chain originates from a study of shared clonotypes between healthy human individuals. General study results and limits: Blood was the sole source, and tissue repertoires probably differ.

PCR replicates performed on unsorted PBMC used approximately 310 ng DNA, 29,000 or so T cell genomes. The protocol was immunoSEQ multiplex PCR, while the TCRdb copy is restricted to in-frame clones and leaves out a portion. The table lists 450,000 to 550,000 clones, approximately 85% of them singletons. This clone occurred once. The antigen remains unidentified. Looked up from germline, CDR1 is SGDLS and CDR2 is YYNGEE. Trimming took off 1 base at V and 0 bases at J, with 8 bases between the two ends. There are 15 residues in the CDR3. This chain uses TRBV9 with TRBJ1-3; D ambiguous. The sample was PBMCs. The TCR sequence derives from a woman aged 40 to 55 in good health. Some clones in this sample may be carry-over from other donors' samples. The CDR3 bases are TGTGCCAGCAGCGTACAGGCGCACTCTGGAAACACCATATATTTT. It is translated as CASSVQAHSGNTIYF. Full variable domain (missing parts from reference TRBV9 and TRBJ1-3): DSGVTQTPKHLITATGQRVTLRCSPRSGDLSVYWYQQSLDQGLQFLIQYYNGEERAKGNILERFSAQQFPDLHSELNLSSLELGDSALYFCASSVQAHSGNTIYFGEGSWLTVV.